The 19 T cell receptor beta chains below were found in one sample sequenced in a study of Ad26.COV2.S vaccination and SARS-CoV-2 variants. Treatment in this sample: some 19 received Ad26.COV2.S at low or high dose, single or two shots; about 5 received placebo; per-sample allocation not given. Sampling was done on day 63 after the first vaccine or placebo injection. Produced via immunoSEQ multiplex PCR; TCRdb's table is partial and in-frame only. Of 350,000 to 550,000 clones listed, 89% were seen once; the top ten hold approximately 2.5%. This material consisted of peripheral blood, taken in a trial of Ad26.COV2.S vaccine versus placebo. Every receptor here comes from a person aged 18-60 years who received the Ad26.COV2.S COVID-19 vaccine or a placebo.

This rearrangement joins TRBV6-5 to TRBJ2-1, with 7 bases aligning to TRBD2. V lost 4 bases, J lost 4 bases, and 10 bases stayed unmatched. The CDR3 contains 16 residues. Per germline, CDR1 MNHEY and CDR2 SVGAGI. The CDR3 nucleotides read TGTGCCAGCAGTTTTAGACTAGCAATGGGATACAATGAGCAGTTCTTC. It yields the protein CASSFRLAMGYNEQFF.

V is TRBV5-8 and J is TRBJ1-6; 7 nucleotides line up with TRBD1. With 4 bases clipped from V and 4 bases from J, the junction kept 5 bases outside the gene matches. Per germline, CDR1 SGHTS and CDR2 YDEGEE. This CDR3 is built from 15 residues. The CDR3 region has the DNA TGTGCCAGCAGCCCGGGGACAGAATATAATTCACCCCTCCACTTT. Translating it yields CASSPGTEYNSPLHF.

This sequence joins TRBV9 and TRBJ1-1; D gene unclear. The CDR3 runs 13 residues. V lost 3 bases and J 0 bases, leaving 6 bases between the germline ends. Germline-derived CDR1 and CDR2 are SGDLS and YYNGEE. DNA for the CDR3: TGTGCCAGCAGCGCTACAGTGAACACTGAAGCTTTCTTT. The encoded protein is CASSATVNTEAFF.

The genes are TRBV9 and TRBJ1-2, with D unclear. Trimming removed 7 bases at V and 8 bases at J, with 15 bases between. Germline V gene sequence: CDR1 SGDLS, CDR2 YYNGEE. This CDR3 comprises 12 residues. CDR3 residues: CASALGRGGYTF. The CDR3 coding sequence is TGTGCCAGCGCGTTAGGGAGAGGCGGCTACACCTTC.

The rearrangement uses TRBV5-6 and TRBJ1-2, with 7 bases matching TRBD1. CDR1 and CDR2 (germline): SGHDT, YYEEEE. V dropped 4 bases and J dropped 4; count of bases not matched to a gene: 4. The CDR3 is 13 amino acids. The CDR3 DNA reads TGTGCCAGCAGCCGTCAGGGGGGCTATGGCTACACCTTC. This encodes CASSRQGGYGYTF.

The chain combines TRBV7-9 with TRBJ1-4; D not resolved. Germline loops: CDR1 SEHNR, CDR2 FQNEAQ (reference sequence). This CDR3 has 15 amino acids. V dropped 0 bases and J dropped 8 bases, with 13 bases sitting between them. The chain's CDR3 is CASSLASVSAEKLFF. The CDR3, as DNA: TGTGCCAGCAGCTTAGCATCAGTATCGGCGGAAAAACTGTTTTTT.

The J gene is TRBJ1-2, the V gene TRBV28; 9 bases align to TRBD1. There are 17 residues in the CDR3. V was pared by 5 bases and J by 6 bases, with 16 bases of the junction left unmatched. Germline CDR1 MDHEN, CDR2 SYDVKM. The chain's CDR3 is CASSTGTGSGFFDGYTF. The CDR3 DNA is TGTGCCAGCAGTACCGGGACAGGGAGCGGGTTTTTTGATGGCTACACCTTC.

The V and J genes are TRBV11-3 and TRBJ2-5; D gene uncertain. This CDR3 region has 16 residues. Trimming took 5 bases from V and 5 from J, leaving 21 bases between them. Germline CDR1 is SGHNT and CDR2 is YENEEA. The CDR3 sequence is CASSPGPSSPGETQYF. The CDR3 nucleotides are TGTGCCAGCAGCCCTGGGCCCAGTTCCCCAGGTGAGACCCAGTACTTC.

In DNA, the CDR3 is TGTGCCAGCAGCGTGGGGCGAGGCCAAACCTACGAGCAGTACTTC. Translating it yields CASSVGRGQTYEQYF. This chain joins TRBV11-2 and TRBJ2-7, with D tentatively TRBD1 (5 bases). CDR3 size: 15 residues. Per germline, CDR1 SGHAT and CDR2 FQNNGV. V shed 5 bases and J shed 2 bases, with 16 bases lying between them.

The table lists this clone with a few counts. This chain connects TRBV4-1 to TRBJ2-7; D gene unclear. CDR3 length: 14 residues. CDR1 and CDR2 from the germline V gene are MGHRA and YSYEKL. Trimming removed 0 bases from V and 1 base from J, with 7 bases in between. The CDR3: CASSQDSLSYEQYV. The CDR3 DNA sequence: TGCGCCAGCAGCCAAGACAGCCTTTCCTACGAGCAGTACGTC.

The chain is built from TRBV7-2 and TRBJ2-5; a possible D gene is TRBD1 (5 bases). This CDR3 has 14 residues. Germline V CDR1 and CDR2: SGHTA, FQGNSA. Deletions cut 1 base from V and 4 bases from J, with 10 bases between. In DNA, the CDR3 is TGTGCCAGCAGCTTAGACGCCAGGGCAGAGACCCAGTACTTC. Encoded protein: CASSLDARAETQYF.

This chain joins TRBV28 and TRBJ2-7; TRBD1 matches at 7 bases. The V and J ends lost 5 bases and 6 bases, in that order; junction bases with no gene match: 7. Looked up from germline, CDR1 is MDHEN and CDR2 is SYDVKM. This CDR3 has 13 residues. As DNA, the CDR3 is TGTGCCAGCAGTGCCTGGACAGGCAGCGAGCAGTACGTC. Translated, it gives CASSAWTGSEQYV.

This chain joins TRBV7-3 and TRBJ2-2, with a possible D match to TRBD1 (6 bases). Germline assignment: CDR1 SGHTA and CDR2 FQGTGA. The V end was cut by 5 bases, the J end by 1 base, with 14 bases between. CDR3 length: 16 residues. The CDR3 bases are TGTGCCAGCAGCCCTCACCGGACAGAGAACACCGGGGAGCTGTTTTTT. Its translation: CASSPHRTENTGELFF.

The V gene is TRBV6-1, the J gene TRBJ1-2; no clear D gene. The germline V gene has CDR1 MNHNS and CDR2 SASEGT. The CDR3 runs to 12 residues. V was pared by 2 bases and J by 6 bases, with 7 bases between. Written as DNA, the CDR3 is TGTGCCAGCAGTGAAATCATGAATGGCTACACCTTC. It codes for CASSEIMNGYTF.

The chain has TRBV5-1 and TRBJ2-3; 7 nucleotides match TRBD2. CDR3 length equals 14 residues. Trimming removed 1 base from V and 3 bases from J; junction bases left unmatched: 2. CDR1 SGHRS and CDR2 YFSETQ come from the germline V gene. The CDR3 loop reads CASSLMRETDTQYF. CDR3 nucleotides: TGCGCCAGCAGCTTGATGCGGGAGACAGATACGCAGTATTTT.

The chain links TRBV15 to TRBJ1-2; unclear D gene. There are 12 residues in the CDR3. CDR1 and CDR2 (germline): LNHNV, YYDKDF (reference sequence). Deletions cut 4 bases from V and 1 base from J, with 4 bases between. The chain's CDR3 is CATSTLNYGYTF. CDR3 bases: TGTGCCACCAGCACCCTTAACTATGGCTACACCTTC.

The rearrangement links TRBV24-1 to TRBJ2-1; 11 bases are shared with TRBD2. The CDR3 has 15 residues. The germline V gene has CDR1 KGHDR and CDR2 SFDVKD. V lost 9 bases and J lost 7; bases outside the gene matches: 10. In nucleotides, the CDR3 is TGTGCCACCGCTAGTGGTAGCGGGAGGGCGAATGAGCAGTTCTTC. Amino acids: CATASGSGRANEQFF.

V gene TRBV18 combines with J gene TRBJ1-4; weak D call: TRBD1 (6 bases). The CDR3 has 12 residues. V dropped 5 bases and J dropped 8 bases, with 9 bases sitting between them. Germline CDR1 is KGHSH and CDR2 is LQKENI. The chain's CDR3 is CASSKDREKLFF. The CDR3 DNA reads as TGTGCCAGCTCAAAGGACAGAGAAAAACTGTTTTTT.

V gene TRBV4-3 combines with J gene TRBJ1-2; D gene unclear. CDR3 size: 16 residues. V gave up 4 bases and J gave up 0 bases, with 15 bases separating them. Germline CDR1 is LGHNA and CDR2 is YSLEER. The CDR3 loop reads CASSRARVASNYGYTF. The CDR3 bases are TGCGCCAGCAGCCGGGCCCGGGTGGCTTCTAACTATGGCTACACCTTC.